This T cell receptor (beta chain) was sequenced in a study of blood T cell repertoires in COVID-19. Looking at the study overall: From the United States, Italy and Spain came samples of acute and convalescent COVID-19. PBMCs, B-cell-depleted T cells, or T cells were the source of the cDNA or gDNA that made up the material.

In the original workflow: Scientists estimated how many nucleated cells there were by amplifying reference gene primers. Profiled with immunoSEQ multiplex PCR; TCRdb holds only in-frame clones, not every one. V and J calls and clone size are those listed in that table; D and trimming were worked out from the DNA. This sample has around 200,000 clones, with about 85% found just once. V was clipped by 0 bases and J by 0 bases, with 5 bases between them. This CDR3 comprises 15 residues. The germline V gene has CDR1 SEHNR and CDR2 FQNEAQ (reference sequence). The specimen sequenced was peripheral blood. This receptor was identified in a woman at least 80 years old with acute or convalescent COVID-19. V usage is TRBV7-9 and J usage is TRBJ1-4; D is uncertain. CDR3 sequence (DNA): TGTGCCAGCAGCTTAGCGTCCGCAACTAATGAAAAACTGTTTTTT. Its translation is CASSLASATNEKLFF.